Sequencing of this T cell receptor beta chain was carried out in a study of T cells expressing NK-cell markers. TCRdb re-called the 5' RACE reads and gives one entry per CDR3 protein, without DNA. The data include 400,000 to 500,000 distinct CDR3 sequences; the top ten clones carry under 7.5%. CDR1 is SGDLS and CDR2 is YYNGEE in the germline V gene. CDR3 length equals 14 residues. This receptor was identified in a woman between 18 and 70 years old in good health. The chain couples TRBV9 to TRBJ2-7; TCRdb names TRBD2, which stays unverified in the absence of DNA. Material: blood T cells: a sorted CD56 or NKG2C T cell subset, CD4+ or CD8+ T cells, or bulk PBMC T cells (not recorded which). The CDR3 region is CASSVGQPEGEQYF. The whole variable domain, remainder taken from reference TRBV9 and TRBJ2-7, is DSGVTQTPKHLITATGQRVTLRCSPRSGDLSVYWYQQSLDQGLQFLIQYYNGEERAKGNILERFSAQQFPDLHSELNLSSLELGDSALYFCASSVGQPEGEQYFGPGTRLTVT.